This is a list of T cell receptor beta chains from one sample in a study of blood T cell repertoires in COVID-19. TCRdb keeps only in-frame clones here, not all; method: immunoSEQ multiplex PCR. Of some 200,000 clones in the sample, roughly 79% were seen once. Sequencing was carried out using peripheral blood. These receptors all stem from a woman aged 40 to 50 with COVID-19, enrolled during active disease. Each CDR3 is given with its conserved first and last residue. The D gene is left open where the match is weak. Expanded clones are given a class, and other clones once, few, many or no size at all.

CDR3aa,CDR3nt,abundance,j_gene,d_gene,v_gene
CASSGGRTGFGEQYF,TGTGCCAGCAGCGGGGGGAGGACAGGGTTTGGCGAGCAGTACTTC,.,TRBJ2-7,.,TRBV2
CAWATDRGTYGYTF,TGTGCCTGGGCCACGGACAGGGGGACCTATGGCTACACCTTC,.,TRBJ1-2,TRBD1,TRBV30
CASSPTRTGANVLTF,TGCGCCAGCAGCCCTACCCGAACTGGGGCCAACGTCCTGACTTTC,.,TRBJ2-6,.,TRBV4-1
CASSWGQRQFF,TGTGCCAGCAGTTGGGGACAGAGGCAGTTCTTC,.,TRBJ2-1,TRBD1,TRBV28
CASSFGTSGGSDTQYF,TGTGCCAGCAGCTTTGGGACTAGCGGGGGGTCAGATACGCAGTATTTT,.,TRBJ2-3,TRBD2,TRBV5-4
CASSLAAGLGLYEKKTGELFF,TGTGCCAGCAGCTTAGCGGCGGGACTAGGATTGTATGAGAAAAAAACCGGGGAGCTGTTTTTT,.,TRBJ2-2,TRBD2,TRBV7-2
CSVESRGRTGNTIYF,TGCAGCGTTGAATCCCGGGGGAGGACTGGAAACACCATATATTTT,.,TRBJ1-3,.,TRBV29-1
CASSARGGNSPLHF,TGTGCCAGTAGTGCTCGGGGTGGCAATTCACCCCTCCACTTT,.,TRBJ1-6,.,TRBV19
CASSVRGGTGELFF,TGTGCCAGCAGTGTTCGGGGGGGGACCGGGGAGCTGTTTTTT,.,TRBJ2-2,TRBD2,TRBV2
CASRQVFGTEAFF,TGTGCCAGCAGACAGGTTTTCGGCACTGAAGCTTTCTTT,.,TRBJ1-1,.,TRBV3-1/TRBV3-2
CASTEPGTLRTEAFF,TGTGCCAGTACCGAACCGGGAACCCTGAGGACTGAAGCTTTCTTT,.,TRBJ1-1,.,TRBV19
CASSESMLGALNTGELFF,TGCGCCAGCAGTGAGTCGATGTTGGGGGCCCTTAACACCGGGGAGCTGTTTTTT,.,TRBJ2-2,.,TRBV10-1
CAWSQRLTGEAFF,TGTGCCTGGAGTCAAAGATTGACAGGCGAAGCTTTCTTT,.,TRBJ1-1,.,TRBV30
CASRGSGDGYTF,TGTGCCAGCAGGGGGTCGGGGGATGGCTACACCTTC,.,TRBJ1-2,.,TRBV2
CASSSPSRQTRSGNTIYF,TGTGCCAGTAGTTCTCCCTCACGACAAACCAGATCTGGAAACACCATATATTTT,.,TRBJ1-3,.,TRBV19
CASSHGNGEQYF,TGTGCCAGCAGCCACGGGAACGGCGAGCAGTACTTC,.,TRBJ2-7,.,TRBV7-8
CASSLSGQPGTEAFF,TGTGCCAGCAGTTTATCTGGCCAGCCGGGCACTGAAGCTTTCTTT,.,TRBJ1-1,.,TRBV28
CASSQANPSGQSNQPQHF,TGTGCCAGCAGCCAAGCAAACCCATCCGGACAGAGCAATCAGCCCCAGCATTTT,.,TRBJ1-5,.,TRBV3-1/TRBV3-2
CASSFRPLTPSGSFSDTQYF,TGCGCCAGCAGCTTCCGACCATTAACACCTAGCGGGAGTTTCTCAGATACGCAGTATTTT,.,TRBJ2-3,TRBD2,TRBV5-1
CASSVGADSGELFF,TGTGCCAGCAGTGTGGGTGCGGACTCCGGGGAGCTGTTTTTT,.,TRBJ2-2,.,TRBV6-4
CAISRQGSTDTQYF,TGTGCCATCAGTAGACAGGGTAGCACAGATACGCAGTATTTT,once,TRBJ2-3,TRBD1,TRBV10-3
CASSLASLNEQFF,TGTGCCAGCAGCTTGGCCTCCCTCAATGAGCAGTTCTTC,.,TRBJ2-1,.,TRBV5-5
CSVIQQGWTEAFF,TGCAGCGTTATTCAACAGGGGTGGACTGAAGCTTTCTTT,.,TRBJ1-1,TRBD1,TRBV29-1
CASSPEKTSGVTDTQYF,TGTGCCAGCTCACCAGAGAAGACTAGCGGGGTCACAGATACGCAGTATTTT,.,TRBJ2-3,TRBD2,TRBV18
CASSLQGYNSPLHF,TGTGCCAGCAGCTTACAGGGTTATAATTCACCCCTCCACTTT,.,TRBJ1-6,.,TRBV7-9
CASSLDDRNTDTQYF,TGTGCCAGCAGTTTAGACGACAGGAACACAGATACGCAGTATTTT,.,TRBJ2-3,.,TRBV7-2
CASSIQGETQYF,TGTGCCAGTAGTATACAGGGGGAGACCCAGTACTTC,.,TRBJ2-5,.,TRBV19
CASSFGLAGSNEQFF,TGTGCCAGCAGCTTTGGGCTAGCGGGGAGCAATGAGCAGTTCTTC,.,TRBJ2-1,TRBD2,TRBV7-3
CASSQEWAQGGETQYF,TGCGCCAGCAGCCAAGAATGGGCACAGGGAGGGGAGACCCAGTACTTC,.,TRBJ2-5,.,TRBV4-1
CASSLGGAQETQYF,TGTGCCAGCAGCTTAGGCGGGGCCCAAGAGACCCAGTACTTC,.,TRBJ2-5,.,TRBV7-9
CASSRSDFYNSPLHF,TGTGCCAGCAGCCGGAGTGACTTTTATAATTCACCCCTCCACTTT,.,TRBJ1-6,.,TRBV5-5
CSVDRGATGELFF,TGCAGCGTTGATCGGGGAGCTACCGGGGAGCTGTTTTTT,.,TRBJ2-2,.,TRBV29-1
CASSFVGTTNEKLFF,TGTGCCAGCAGTTTCGTCGGGACAACTAATGAAAAACTGTTTTTT,.,TRBJ1-4,.,TRBV27
CASTLGSGGGQETQYF,TGTGCCAGCACACTCGGTAGCGGGGGTGGCCAAGAGACCCAGTACTTC,.,TRBJ2-5,TRBD2,TRBV5-5
CASSLHRATSGYTF,TGTGCCAGCAGCTTACACAGGGCTACGAGTGGCTACACCTTC,.,TRBJ1-2,.,TRBV11-2
CASSALSLSQKRQYF,TGTGCCAGCAGCGCCTTATCTTTGTCCCAGAAGCGTCAGTACTTC,few,TRBJ2-5,.,TRBV3-1/TRBV3-2
CASSLTGGTKTQYF,TGTGCCAGCAGCTTAACGGGGGGGACGAAGACCCAGTACTTC,.,TRBJ2-5,TRBD2,TRBV11-3
CASSEGQGWEKLFF,TGTGCCAGCAGTGAAGGACAGGGGTGGGAAAAACTGTTTTTT,.,TRBJ1-4,TRBD1,TRBV25-1
CASRAQGGSYEQYF,TGTGCCAGCAGGGCCCAGGGGGGCTCCTACGAGCAGTACTTC,.,TRBJ2-7,.,TRBV28
CASSPGQGADYGYTF,TGTGCCAGCTCACCGGGGCAGGGGGCTGACTATGGCTACACCTTC,.,TRBJ1-2,TRBD1,TRBV18